Presented here are 26 T cell receptor beta chains from one specimen sequenced in a study of blood T cell repertoires in COVID-19. Produced via immunoSEQ multiplex PCR; TCRdb's table is partial and in-frame only. The sample consists of about 440,000 clones, roughly 91% of them appearing once. Sample: peripheral blood. All receptors come from a woman aged 25-40 years with acute or convalescent COVID-19.

V usage is TRBV28 and J usage is TRBJ1-1; weak D call: TRBD1 (6 bases). The CDR3 has 15 residues. Trimming left V 5 bases short and J 1 base short, with 14 bases between. Per germline, CDR1 MDHEN and CDR2 SYDVKM. The CDR3 DNA sequence: TGTGCCAGCAGTCCAGTCGGGACACCGAACACTGAAGCTTTCTTT. Amino acid sequence: CASSPVGTPNTEAFF.

This rearrangement joins TRBV28 to TRBJ2-7; D is undetermined. Germline V gene data show CDR1 as MDHEN and CDR2 as SYDVKM. V dropped 8 bases and J dropped 9 bases, with 23 bases sitting between them. CDR3 size: 14 residues. The CDR3 loop reads CASSAPDRWPGQYF. The DNA of the CDR3 is TGTGCCAGCTCCGCCCCAGACCGTTGGCCGGGGCAGTACTTC.

CDR3 in DNA: TGTGCCACCGAGACAGGGGAAGAGACCCAGTACTTC. It codes for CATETGEETQYF. V gene TRBV6-5 combines with J gene TRBJ2-5, with 8 bases lining up with TRBD1. There are 12 residues in the CDR3. Germline CDR1 MNHEY, CDR2 SVGAGI. Trimming took 10 bases from V and 3 from J; bases not matched to a gene: 4.

The rearrangement joins TRBV5-1 to TRBJ2-1; TRBD2 agrees at 13 bases. The V gene end was trimmed by 3 bases and the J gene end by 7 bases; junction bases not matched to a gene: 22. This CDR3 comprises 21 residues. Germline V lookup: CDR1 SGHRS, CDR2 YFSETQ. The CDR3 sequence is CASSYRTQPPGLAGFRNEQFF. CDR3 coding DNA: TGCGCCAGCAGCTATCGGACACAACCCCCGGGACTAGCGGGGTTCAGGAATGAGCAGTTCTTC.

V is TRBV5-1 and J is TRBJ1-2; D is unresolved. Trimming shortened V by 4 bases and J by 4 bases, and 17 bases separated the two germline ends. The CDR3 extends over 15 amino acids. CDR1 and CDR2 from the germline V gene are SGHRS and YFSETQ. Written as DNA, the CDR3 is TGCGCCAGCAGCCCGGAAGTCTCAGGAGGCTATGGCTACACCTTC. Translated, it gives CASSPEVSGGYGYTF.

This clone was counted ten times or more. The rearrangement uses TRBV6-2 or TRBV6-3 and TRBJ1-5; D perhaps matches TRBD1 (6 bases). The CDR3 contains 15 residues. Between the trimmed V and J ends, which lost 6 bases and 3 bases, there was a span of 15 bases. From germline, CDR1 is MNHEY and CDR2 SVGEGT. The CDR3 DNA is TGTGCCAGCAGCCCTGCGGGGGGCTACAATCAGCCCCAGCATTTT. Translated, it gives CASSPAGGYNQPQHF.

The gene calls are TRBV28 and TRBJ2-3; D is unclear. CDR1 and CDR2 from the germline V gene are MDHEN and SYDVKM. CDR3 size: 14 residues. V was clipped by 3 bases and J by 5 bases, with 12 bases between them. The DNA of the CDR3 is TGTGCCAGCAGTTTTTATCGGGTGCTAGATACGCAGTATTTT. Amino acids: CASSFYRVLDTQYF. Full variable domain (rest looked up from reference TRBV28 and TRBJ2-3): DVKVTQSSRYLVKRTGEKVFLECVQDMDHENMFWYRQDPGLGLRLIYFSYDVKMKEKGDIPEGYSVSREKKERFSLILESASTNQTSMYLCASSFYRVLDTQYFGPGTRLTVL.

The rearrangement links TRBV7-9 to TRBJ2-2; 11 bases are a match to TRBD2. Germline trimming cut 3 bases from V and 2 bases from J; bases unmatched to any gene: 2. Germline CDR1 and CDR2: SEHNR and FQNEAQ (reference sequence). This CDR3 spans 16 amino acids. CDR3 DNA: TGTGCCAGCAGCTTCGGACTAGCGGGTAACACCGGGGAGCTGTTTTTT. Translating it yields CASSFGLAGNTGELFF.

The chain has TRBV11-2 and TRBJ2-1; no clear D. Germline V gives CDR1 SGHAT, CDR2 FQNNGV. V was shortened by 5 bases and J by 5 bases, with 16 bases between the two germline ends. The CDR3 runs 15 residues. The CDR3 DNA reads TGTGCCAGCAGCCCTAATCGACACCCAAACAATGAGCAGTTCTTC. Amino acid sequence: CASSPNRHPNNEQFF.

The gene calls are TRBV5-1 and TRBJ2-7; 11 positions match TRBD1. V was pared by 0 bases and J by 5 bases, with 4 bases of the junction left unmatched. From germline, CDR1 is SGHRS and CDR2 YFSETQ. The CDR3 runs 15 residues. CDR3 amino acids: CASSLGTGGINEQYF. In DNA, the CDR3 is TGCGCCAGCAGCTTGGGGACAGGGGGCATTAACGAGCAGTACTTC.

This clone has only a few counts. This chain connects TRBV19 to TRBJ2-7, with 8 bases identical to TRBD1. V shed 5 bases and J 1 base; nucleotides not matched to a gene: 10. The CDR3 is made up of 16 amino acids. Per germline, CDR1 LNHDA and CDR2 SQIVND (reference sequence). The DNA for the CDR3 is TGTGCCAGTAGTCGGACAGGGAACGAGAATTCCTACGAGCAGTACTTC. It is translated as CASSRTGNENSYEQYF.

This clone was picked up one time. The junction differs from germline at one of its ends, possibly a read error. The CDR3 region has the DNA TGTGCCAGCAGCTTACGTTCGGCAGGCCAACAGACCCAGTACTTC. Its translation: CASSLRSAGQQTQYF. The chain has TRBV7-2 and TRBJ2-5, with D unresolved. The CDR3 has 15 amino acids. Germline loops: CDR1 SGHTA, CDR2 FQGNSA.

The chain has TRBV4-1 and TRBJ2-7; D is possibly TRBD2 (5 bases). Per the germline V gene, CDR1 is MGHRA and CDR2 is YSYEKL. The CDR3 covers 14 residues. V shed 0 bases and J shed 7 bases, with 13 bases lying between them. CDR3: CASSQDGRGQEQYF. The CDR3 nucleotides are TGCGCCAGCAGCCAAGATGGTCGAGGGCAGGAGCAGTACTTC.

This chain links TRBV7-9 with TRBJ1-1; 10 nucleotides align to TRBD1. CDR3 length: 14 residues. From germline, CDR1 is SEHNR and CDR2 FQNEAQ (reference sequence). Trimming removed 5 bases from V and 1 base from J; junction bases left unmatched: 1. The CDR3 DNA reads TGTGCCAGCAGCCGACAGGGGGCGAACACTGAAGCTTTCTTT. The encoded protein is CASSRQGANTEAFF.

This clone is a singleton in its sample. The chain uses TRBV19 and TRBJ1-6; 10 positions agree with TRBD1. The CDR3 totals 16 residues. Losses at the gene ends were 5 bases for V and 3 bases for J; bases not matched to a gene: 4. Germline V gives CDR1 LNHDA, CDR2 SQIVND (reference sequence). Written as DNA, the CDR3 is TGTGCCAGTAGTGCGAGGACAGGGGGCTATAATTCACCCCTCCACTTT. This encodes CASSARTGGYNSPLHF.

The chain has TRBV28 and TRBJ2-5; D is ambiguous. CDR1 and CDR2 (germline): MDHEN, SYDVKM. This CDR3 region has 16 residues. Between the trimmed V and J ends, which lost 7 bases and 0 bases, there was a span of 18 bases. CDR3 sequence: CASNNLQKSDQETQYF. The CDR3 DNA is TGTGCCAGCAACAACCTACAGAAATCAGACCAAGAGACCCAGTACTTC.

About this clone itself: At one end, the junction sequence differs from germline, possibly due to a read error. The sample holds other DNA sequences that translate to the same CDR3. This chain links TRBV3-1 (or the pseudogene TRBV3-2) with TRBJ2-7; D is ambiguous. This CDR3 contains 12 residues. CDR1 and CDR2 (germline): LGHDT, YNNKEL (reference sequence). The CDR3 is CASSQVTYEQYF. CDR3 coding DNA: TGTGCCAGCAGTCAAGTCACTTACGAGCAGTACTTC.

The gene calls are TRBV21-1 and TRBJ2-3; the table's D call, TRBD2, has no DNA check behind it. TRBV21-1 is recorded as a pseudogene. The CDR3 covers 15 residues. DNA for the CDR3: TGTGCCAGCAGCAAAGAGGCGGTCTCCACAGATACGCAGTATTTT. Protein sequence: CASSKEAVSTDTQYF.

The gene calls are TRBV7-8 and TRBJ2-1; TRBD2 agrees at 11 bases. This CDR3 spans 17 amino acids. V lost 4 bases to trimming and J lost 4 bases; unmatched junction nucleotides: 9. CDR1 SGHVS and CDR2 FQNEAQ come from the germline V gene. The DNA for the CDR3 is TGTGCCAGCAGCTCTCCCCCTATAGCGGGGGGGTACAATGAGCAGTTCTTC. Translation: CASSSPPIAGGYNEQFF.

The chain has TRBV30 and TRBJ1-4; no reliable D call. Germline CDR1 and CDR2: GTSNPN and SVGIG (reference sequence). There are 14 residues in the CDR3. V shed 2 bases and J shed 7 bases, with 14 bases lying between them. CDR3 sequence (DNA): TGTGCCTGGAGTTTAGGACTAGCATCTGAAAAACTGTTTTTT. This sequence encodes CAWSLGLASEKLFF.

The chain has TRBV9 and TRBJ1-2; 7 bases fit TRBD1. Germline CDR1 SGDLS, CDR2 YYNGEE. Trimming took 7 bases from V and 4 from J; bases not matched to a gene: 7. CDR3 length equals 13 residues. Here the CDR3 DNA reads TGTGCCAGCTCGGGACAGACCATCTATGGCTACACCTTC. Its translation is CASSGQTIYGYTF.

This sequence joins TRBV5-4 and TRBJ2-6, with D tentatively TRBD2 (6 bases). V was trimmed by 3 bases and J by 10 bases, leaving 11 bases between them. The CDR3 contains 13 residues. Per germline, CDR1 SGHNT and CDR2 YYREEE (reference sequence). CDR3: CASSSRGTNVLTF. The CDR3 DNA reads TGTGCCAGCAGCTCACGTGGGACTAACGTCCTGACTTTC.

The rearrangement uses TRBV2 and TRBJ1-5; D not resolved. The CDR3 loop spans 15 amino acids. V was pared by 7 bases and J by 1 base, with 14 bases between. Germline V gene lookup returns CDR1 SNHLY and CDR2 FYNNEI. CDR3 sequence (DNA): TGTGCCAGCAAACAAGACAATCTGAGCAATCAGCCCCAGCATTTT. It encodes CASKQDNLSNQPQHF.

This chain joins TRBV2 and TRBJ2-1; 9 bases fit TRBD2. Germline V gene data show CDR1 as SNHLY and CDR2 as FYNNEI. V shed 6 bases and J 0 bases; nucleotides not matched to a gene: 6. This CDR3 comprises 16 residues. The CDR3 coding sequence is TGTGCCAGCAGCCTTCCTAGCGGGGCCTCCTACAATGAGCAGTTCTTC. Protein sequence: CASSLPSGASYNEQFF.

This chain uses TRBV5-4 with TRBJ1-2; 10 nucleotides line up with TRBD1. V lost 3 bases and J lost 9; bases outside the gene matches: 11. CDR1 and CDR2 (germline): SGHNT, YYREEE (reference sequence). There are 15 residues in the CDR3. The CDR3 DNA reads as TGTGCCAGCAGCTCTCCAAGCGACAGGGGGCATAGCTACACCTTC. This translates into CASSSPSDRGHSYTF.

In this sample, this clone turned up a few times. The chain couples TRBV7-8 to TRBJ2-3, with D unresolved. The CDR3 sequence is 12 residues long. The V end was cut by 4 bases, the J end by 8 bases, with 10 bases between. Germline-derived CDR1 and CDR2 are SGHVS and FQNEAQ. The CDR3 loop is CASSSPWSTQYF. The CDR3 DNA reads as TGTGCCAGCAGCTCCCCGTGGAGTACGCAGTATTTT.